This T cell receptor beta chain stems from a study of blood T cells in healthy people across ages. This clonotype was counted between two and nine times. PCR was performed a second time for about 7 to 11 cycles using a sample-barcoded 5' primer and a J-beta primer mix. With 12 random nucleotides, a template-switch adaptor tagged each individual cDNA molecule. One entry per CDR3 protein results from TCRdb running MiXCR on the 5' RACE reads. The table includes over 1,300,000 distinct CDR3 sequences, approximately 59% detected once. The CDR3 extends over 12 amino acids. CDR1 and CDR2 (germline): MNHNY, SVGAGI (reference sequence). Trimming removed 5 bases at V and 2 bases at J, with 6 bases between. Peripheral blood, around 9.4 milliliters per donor, was collected.

The receptor was isolated from a man younger than 35 in good health. The genes are TRBV6-6 and TRBJ2-5; D is uncertain. The sample taken for sequencing was blood. CDR3 in amino acids: CASSTVQETQYF. DNA for the CDR3: TGTGCCAGCAGTACAGTACAAGAGACCCAGTACTTC.